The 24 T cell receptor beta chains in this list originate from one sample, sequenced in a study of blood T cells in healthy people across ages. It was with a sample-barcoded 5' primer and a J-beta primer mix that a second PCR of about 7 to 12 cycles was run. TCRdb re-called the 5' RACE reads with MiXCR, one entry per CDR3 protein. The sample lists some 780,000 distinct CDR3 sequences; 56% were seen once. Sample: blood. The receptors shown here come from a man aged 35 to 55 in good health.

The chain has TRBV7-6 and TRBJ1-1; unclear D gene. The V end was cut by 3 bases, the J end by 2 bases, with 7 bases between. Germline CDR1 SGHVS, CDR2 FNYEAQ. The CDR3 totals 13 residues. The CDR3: CASSFRGNTEAFF. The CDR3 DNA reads TGTGCCAGCAGCTTCCGGGGAAACACTGAAGCTTTCTTT.

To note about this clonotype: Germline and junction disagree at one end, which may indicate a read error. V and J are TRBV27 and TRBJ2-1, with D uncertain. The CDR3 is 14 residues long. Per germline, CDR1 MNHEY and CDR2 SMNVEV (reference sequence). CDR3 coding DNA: TGTGCCAGCAGCTTATTTTCAGACTACAATGAGCAGTTCTTC. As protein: CASSLFSDYNEQFF.

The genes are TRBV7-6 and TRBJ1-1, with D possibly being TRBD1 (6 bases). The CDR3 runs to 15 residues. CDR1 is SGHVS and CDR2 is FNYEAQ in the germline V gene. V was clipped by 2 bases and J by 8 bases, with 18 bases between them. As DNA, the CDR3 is TGTGCCAGCAGCTTATCGGGAACAGGGAGCACCGAAGCTTTCTTT. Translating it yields CASSLSGTGSTEAFF.

The CDR3 loop reads CASSEVRVGGGELFF. The CDR3 nucleotides read TGTGCCAGCAGCGAGGTCCGAGTGGGCGGCGGGGAGCTGTTTTTT. The genes are TRBV9 and TRBJ2-2; D gene uncertain. The CDR3 has 15 residues. With 3 bases removed from V and 7 bases from J, the gap between germline ends came to 16 bases. CDR1 is SGDLS and CDR2 is YYNGEE in the germline V gene.

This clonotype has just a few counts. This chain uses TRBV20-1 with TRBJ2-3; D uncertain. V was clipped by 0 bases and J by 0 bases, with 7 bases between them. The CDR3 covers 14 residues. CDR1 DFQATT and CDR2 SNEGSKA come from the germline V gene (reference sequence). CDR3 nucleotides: TGCAGTGCTAGAGATCAGGCTAGCACAGATACGCAGTATTTT. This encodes CSARDQASTDTQYF.

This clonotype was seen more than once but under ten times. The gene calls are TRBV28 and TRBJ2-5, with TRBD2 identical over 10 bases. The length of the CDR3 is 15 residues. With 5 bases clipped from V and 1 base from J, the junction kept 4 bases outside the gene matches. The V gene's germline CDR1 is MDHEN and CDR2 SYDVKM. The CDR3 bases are TGTGCCAGCAGTGGGAGGACTAGCGGCCAAGAGACCCAGTACTTC. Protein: CASSGRTSGQETQYF.

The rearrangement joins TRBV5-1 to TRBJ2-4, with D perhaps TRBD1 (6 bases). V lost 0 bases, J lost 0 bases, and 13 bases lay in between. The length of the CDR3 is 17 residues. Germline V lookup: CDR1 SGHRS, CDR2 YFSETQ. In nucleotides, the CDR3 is TGCGCCAGCAGCTTGGATACGGACAGCTTAGCCAAAAACATTCAGTACTTC. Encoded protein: CASSLDTDSLAKNIQYF.

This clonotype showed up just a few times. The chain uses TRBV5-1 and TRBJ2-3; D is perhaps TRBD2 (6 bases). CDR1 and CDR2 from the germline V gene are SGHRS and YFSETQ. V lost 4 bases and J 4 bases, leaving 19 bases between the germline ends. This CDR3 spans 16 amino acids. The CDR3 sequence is CASSPRPTSRADTQYF. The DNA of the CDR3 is TGCGCCAGCAGCCCCCGCCCCACTAGCCGAGCAGATACGCAGTATTTT.

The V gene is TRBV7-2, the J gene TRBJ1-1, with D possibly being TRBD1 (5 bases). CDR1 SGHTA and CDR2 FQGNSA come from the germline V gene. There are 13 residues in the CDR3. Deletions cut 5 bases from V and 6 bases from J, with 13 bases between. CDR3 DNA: TGTGCCAGCAGCGCCCGGGGGAGTTCTGAAGCTTTCTTT. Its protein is CASSARGSSEAFF.

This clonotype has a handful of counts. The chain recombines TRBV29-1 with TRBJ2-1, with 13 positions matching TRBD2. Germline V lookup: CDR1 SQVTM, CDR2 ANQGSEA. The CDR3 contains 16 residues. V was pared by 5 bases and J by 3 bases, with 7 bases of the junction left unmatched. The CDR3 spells CSVRTSGRANYNEQFF. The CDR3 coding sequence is TGCAGCGTTCGGACTAGCGGGAGAGCCAACTACAATGAGCAGTTCTTC.

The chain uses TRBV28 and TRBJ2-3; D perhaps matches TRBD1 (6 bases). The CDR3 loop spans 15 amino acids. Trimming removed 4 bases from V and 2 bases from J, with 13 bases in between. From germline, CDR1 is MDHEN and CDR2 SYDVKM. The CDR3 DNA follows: TGTGCCAGCAGTTCGCGCAGGGGCGTCACAGATACGCAGTATTTT. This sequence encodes CASSSRRGVTDTQYF.

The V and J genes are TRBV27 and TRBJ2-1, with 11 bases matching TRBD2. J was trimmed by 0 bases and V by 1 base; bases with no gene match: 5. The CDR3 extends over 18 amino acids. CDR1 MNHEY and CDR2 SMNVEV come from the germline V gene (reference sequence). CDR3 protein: CASSLWLAGGSSYNEQFF. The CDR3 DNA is TGTGCCAGCAGTTTATGGCTAGCGGGAGGAAGCTCCTACAATGAGCAGTTCTTC.

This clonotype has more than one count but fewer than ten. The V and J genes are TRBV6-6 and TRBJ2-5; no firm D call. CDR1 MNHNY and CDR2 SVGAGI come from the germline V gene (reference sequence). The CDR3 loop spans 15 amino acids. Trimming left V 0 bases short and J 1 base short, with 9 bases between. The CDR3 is CASSYSPMGQETQYF. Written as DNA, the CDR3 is TGTGCCAGCAGTTACTCACCCATGGGCCAAGAGACCCAGTACTTC.

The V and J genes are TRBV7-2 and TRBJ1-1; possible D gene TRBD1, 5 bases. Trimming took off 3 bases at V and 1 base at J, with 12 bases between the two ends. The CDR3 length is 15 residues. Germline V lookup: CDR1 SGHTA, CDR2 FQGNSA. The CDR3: CASSLGQGTNTEAFF. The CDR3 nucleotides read TGTGCCAGCAGCTTGGGTCAGGGCACGAACACTGAAGCTTTCTTT.

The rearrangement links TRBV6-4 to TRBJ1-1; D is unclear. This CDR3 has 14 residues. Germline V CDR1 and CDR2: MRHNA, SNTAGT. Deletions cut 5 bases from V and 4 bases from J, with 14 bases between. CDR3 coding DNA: TGTGCCAGCAGTCGATCGTTTGGGCGCACTGAAGCTTTCTTT. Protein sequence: CASSRSFGRTEAFF.

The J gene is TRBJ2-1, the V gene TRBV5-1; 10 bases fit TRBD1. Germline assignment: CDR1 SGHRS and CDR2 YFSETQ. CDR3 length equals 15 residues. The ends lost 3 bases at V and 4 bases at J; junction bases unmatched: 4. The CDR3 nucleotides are TGCGCCAGCAGCTCGGACAGGGGGGTTTACAATGAGCAGTTCTTC. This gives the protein CASSSDRGVYNEQFF.

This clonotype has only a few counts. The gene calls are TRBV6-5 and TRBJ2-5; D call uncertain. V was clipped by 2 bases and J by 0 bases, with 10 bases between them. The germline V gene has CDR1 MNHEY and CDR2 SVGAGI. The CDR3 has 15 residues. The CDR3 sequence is CASSYEVGYQETQYF. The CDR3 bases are TGTGCCAGCAGTTACGAGGTCGGGTACCAAGAGACCCAGTACTTC.

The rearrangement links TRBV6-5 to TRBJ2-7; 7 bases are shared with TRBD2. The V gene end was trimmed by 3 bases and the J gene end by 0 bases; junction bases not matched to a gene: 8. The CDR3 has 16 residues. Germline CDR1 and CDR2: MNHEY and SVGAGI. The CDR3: CASSYSREDLSYEQYF. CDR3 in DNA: TGTGCCAGCAGTTATAGTCGGGAGGACCTCTCCTACGAGCAGTACTTC.

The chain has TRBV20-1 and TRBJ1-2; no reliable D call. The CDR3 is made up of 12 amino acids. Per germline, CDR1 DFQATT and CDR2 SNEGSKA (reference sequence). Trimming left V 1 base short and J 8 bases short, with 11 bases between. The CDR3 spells CSARVQAGGYTF. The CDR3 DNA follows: TGCAGTGCTAGAGTGCAGGCTGGAGGCTACACCTTC.

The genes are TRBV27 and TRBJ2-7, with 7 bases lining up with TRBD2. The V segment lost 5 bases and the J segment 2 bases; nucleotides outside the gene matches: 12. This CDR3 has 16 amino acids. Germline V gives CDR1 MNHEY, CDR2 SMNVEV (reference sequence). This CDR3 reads CASSPRRLARAYEQYF. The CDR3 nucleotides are TGTGCCAGCAGTCCCCGTAGACTAGCTAGAGCCTACGAGCAGTACTTC.

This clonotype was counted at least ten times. Written as DNA, the CDR3 is TGTGCCAGCAGACTGGTGGGCACAGATACGCAGTATTTT. This translates into CASRLVGTDTQYF. The gene calls are TRBV6-5 and TRBJ2-3; D not certain. The germline gives CDR1 MNHEY, CDR2 SVGAGI. V lost 6 bases and J 1 base, leaving 8 bases between the germline ends. This CDR3 spans 13 amino acids.

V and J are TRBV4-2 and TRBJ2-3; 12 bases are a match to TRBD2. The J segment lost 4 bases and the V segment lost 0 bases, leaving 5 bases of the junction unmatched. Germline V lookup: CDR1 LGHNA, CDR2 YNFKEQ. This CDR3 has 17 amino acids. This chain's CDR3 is CASSQDLAGGGADTQYF. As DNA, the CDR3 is TGTGCCAGCAGCCAAGATCTAGCGGGAGGGGGTGCAGATACGCAGTATTTT.

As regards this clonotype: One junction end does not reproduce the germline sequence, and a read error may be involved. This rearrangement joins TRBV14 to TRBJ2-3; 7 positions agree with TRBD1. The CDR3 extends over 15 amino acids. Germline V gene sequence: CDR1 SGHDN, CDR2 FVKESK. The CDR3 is CASSLETGWTDTQYF. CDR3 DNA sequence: TGTGCCAGCAGCCTAGAGACAGGGTGGACAGACACGCAGTATTTT. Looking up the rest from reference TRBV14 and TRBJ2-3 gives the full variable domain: EAGVTQFPSHSVIEKGQTVTLRCDPISGHDNLYWYRRVMGKEIKFLLHFVKESKQDESGMPNNRFLAERTGGTYSTLKVQPAELEDSGVYFCASSLETGWTDTQYFGPGTRLTVL.

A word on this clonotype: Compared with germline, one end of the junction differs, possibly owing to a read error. The CDR3 nucleotides are TGCGCCAGCGGGGCCGGGGTGTCTGGATCGGCTAGCGGTCACAAGGAGCAGTTCTTC. Amino acid sequence: CASGAGVSGSASGHKEQFF. This chain connects TRBV10-2 to TRBJ2-1, with TRBD2 identical over 7 bases. Germline V lookup: CDR1 WSHSY, CDR2 SAAADI. The CDR3 has 19 residues.